This TCR beta chain appears in the sequencing data of a study of shared clonotypes between healthy human individuals. Clones were sequenced by immunoSEQ multiplex PCR, and TCRdb holds only the in-frame ones, with some missing. The profile shows about 330,000 clones, around 72% of them singletons. Trimming cost V 4 bases and J 0 bases, with 8 bases left between them. CDR1 and CDR2 (germline): SGHRS, YFSETQ. The CDR3 totals 15 residues. The source is a young man in good health. The chain carries TRBV5-1 and TRBJ2-6, with D perhaps matching TRBD2 (5 bases). Specimen: memory CD4+ T cells sorted from blood. The subset: CD45RA-negative fraction. Here the CDR3 reads CASSRESSGANVLTF. The CDR3 DNA follows: TGCGCCAGCAGCCGGGAATCCTCTGGGGCCAACGTCCTGACTTTC.